This T cell receptor beta chain was captured in a study of blood T cell repertoires in COVID-19. Across the study: COVID-19 samples collected from the United States, Italy and Spain covered acute and convalescent phases. Nucleic acid was either cDNA or gDNA, and it came from T cells, B-cell-depleted T cells, or PBMCs.

In the original analysis: Reference gene primer amplification gave nucleated cell count estimates. Some clones are missing from TCRdb's copy, which holds only in-frame ones; the method was immunoSEQ multiplex PCR. The V and J calls and clone size were taken over from that table, and D and trimming were inferred from the DNA. Here the sample spans approximately 46,000 clones, about 91% being singletons. The TCR comes from a human donor in a cohort sampled during active COVID-19. The sequencing input was peripheral blood.

The CDR3 loop reads CASSLSGRAHEQYF. CDR3 DNA sequence: TGTGCCAGCAGCTTAAGCGGGAGGGCCCACGAGCAGTACTTC. The chain links TRBV7-9 to TRBJ2-7; 10 bases align to TRBD2. Germline CDR1 SEHNR, CDR2 FQNEAQ (reference sequence). This CDR3 contains 14 residues. V was clipped by 2 bases and J by 5 bases; unmatched bases: 3.